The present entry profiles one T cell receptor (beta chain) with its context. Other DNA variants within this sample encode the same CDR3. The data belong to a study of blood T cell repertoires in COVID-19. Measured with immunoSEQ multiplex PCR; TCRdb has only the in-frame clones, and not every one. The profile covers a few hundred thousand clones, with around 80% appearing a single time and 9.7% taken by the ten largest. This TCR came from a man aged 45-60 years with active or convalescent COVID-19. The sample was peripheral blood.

The CDR3 spells CASRRGTEAFF. DNA of the CDR3: TGTGCCAGCAGGCGGGGGACTGAAGCTTTCTTT. V and J are TRBV6-5 and TRBJ1-1, with D perhaps TRBD1 (5 bases). Trimming removed 6 bases at V and 5 bases at J, with 7 bases between. Germline CDR1 MNHEY, CDR2 SVGAGI. CDR3 length: 11 amino acids.